The 15 T cell receptor beta chains below all came from one sample that was sequenced in a study of T-cell reconstitution after alpha-beta-depleted transplantation in children. Preparation of the TCRbeta library used unique molecular identifiers. Via MiXCR, TCRdb re-called the PCR reads, giving one row per CDR3 protein. The profile shows around 700,000 distinct CDR3 sequences, around 13% of them singletons. The input for sequencing was PBMCs, taken before TCRalphabeta/CD19-depleted stem cell transplant. These receptors all come from a girl aged 2-9 years with congenital amegakaryocytic thrombocytopenia, due to receive a stem cell transplant.

The chain links TRBV5-1 to TRBJ2-1; 12 bases agree with TRBD2. The CDR3 spans 21 residues. Germline V gives CDR1 SGHRS, CDR2 YFSETQ. J was trimmed by 7 bases and V by 4 bases; bases with no gene match: 24. The DNA of the CDR3 is TGCGCCAGCAGCGCTCTACCGGGACTAGCGGGCCTAAATAGGGTCTGGAATGAGCAGTTCTTC. Protein product: CASSALPGLAGLNRVWNEQFF.

The sample holds a few counts of this clonotype. J is TRBJ2-1 and V is TRBV30, with 10 bases aligning to TRBD2. Germline V CDR1 and CDR2: GTSNPN, SVGIG (reference sequence). Unmatched junction bases numbered 7, after V lost 5 bases and J lost 9 bases. The CDR3 is 13 amino acids. The CDR3 reads CAWVTSGMGEQFF. The CDR3 DNA follows: TGTGCCTGGGTCACTAGCGGGATGGGTGAGCAGTTCTTC.

This clonotype appeared many times. The chain is built from TRBV20-1 and TRBJ2-7; no definite D call. The CDR3 covers 13 residues. Per the germline V gene, CDR1 is DFQATT and CDR2 is SNEGSKA (reference sequence). Trimming took 1 base from V and 6 from J, leaving 13 bases between them. In DNA, the CDR3 is TGCAGTGCTAGAGGACCATCGCTCGGCGAGCAGTACTTC. Translated: CSARGPSLGEQYF.

About this clonotype: This could be a read error, since a much larger clone is one nucleotide away. The rearrangement uses TRBV12-3 or TRBV12-4 and TRBJ2-1, with D possibly matching TRBD2 (6 bases). The CDR3 totals 13 residues. CDR3 in DNA: TGTGCCAGCAGTTTATGGACTAACCGACAGCATTTCTTC. The encoded protein is CASSLWTNRQHFF.

The sample holds a few counts of this clonotype. The chain carries TRBV7-9 and TRBJ2-1; D might be TRBD2 (5 bases). CDR3 size: 12 residues. The germline V and J ends were trimmed by 8 bases and 8 bases, with 13 bases remaining between them. CDR1 and CDR2 from the germline V gene are SEHNR and FQNEAQ (reference sequence). The CDR3 reads CASGSHLDEQFF. The CDR3 nucleotides are TGTGCCAGCGGGAGTCACTTGGATGAGCAGTTCTTC.

This clonotype was seen a few times. The chain combines TRBV11-2 with TRBJ2-3; perhaps TRBD2 as D (6 bases). Germline V gene sequence: CDR1 SGHAT, CDR2 FQNNGV. V was shortened by 5 bases and J by 0 bases, with 15 bases between the two germline ends. The CDR3 length is 16 residues. CDR3 loop: CASSLLGGSSTDTQYF. The CDR3, as DNA: TGTGCCAGCAGCCTACTCGGGGGAAGTAGCACAGATACGCAGTATTTT. Variable domain in full (rest from reference TRBV11-2 and TRBJ2-3): EAGVAQSPRYKIIEKRQSVAFWCNPISGHATLYWYQQILGQGPKLLIQFQNNGVVDDSQLPKDRFSAERLKGVDSTLKIQPAKLEDSAVYLCASSLLGGSSTDTQYFGPGTRLTVL.

This clonotype was found a few times. The gene calls are TRBV5-1 and TRBJ2-2, with D unclear. The CDR3 is made up of 14 amino acids. Between the trimmed V and J ends, which lost 4 bases and 6 bases, there was a span of 13 bases. From germline, CDR1 is SGHRS and CDR2 YFSETQ. DNA for the CDR3: TGCGCCAGCAGCCTCGCCGACTGGCCCGGGGAGCTGTTTTTT. It codes for CASSLADWPGELFF.

Many counts were recorded for this clonotype. CDR3 residues: CASMDGPGPYEQYF. In DNA, the CDR3 is TGCGCCAGCATGGACGGGCCAGGACCCTACGAGCAGTACTTC. The genes are TRBV5-1 and TRBJ2-7; D is unclear. The germline V gene encodes CDR1 SGHRS and CDR2 YFSETQ. V was pared by 6 bases and J by 2 bases, with 15 bases between. This CDR3 spans 14 amino acids.

This clonotype was recorded many times. The V and J genes are TRBV18 and TRBJ2-2, with 12 positions matching TRBD2. The CDR3 contains 17 residues. Germline lookup yields CDR1 KGHSH and CDR2 LQKENI. With 1 base clipped from V and 2 bases from J, the junction kept 2 bases outside the gene matches. The CDR3 region is CASSPLLAGGNTGELFF. CDR3 coding DNA: TGTGCCAGCTCACCACTACTAGCGGGAGGAAACACCGGGGAGCTGTTTTTT. Looking up the rest from reference TRBV18 and TRBJ2-2 gives the full variable domain: NAGVMQNPRHLVRRRGQEARLRCSPMKGHSHVYWYRQLPEEGLKFMVYLQKENIIDESGMPKERFSAEFPKEGPSILRIQQVVRGDSAAYFCASSPLLAGGNTGELFFGEGSRLTVL.

This clonotype has a handful of counts. The gene calls are TRBV19 and TRBJ2-6, with D unclear. The CDR3 contains 18 residues. V shed 3 bases and J shed 0 bases, with 15 bases lying between them. Looked up from germline, CDR1 is LNHDA and CDR2 is SQIVND (reference sequence). As DNA, the CDR3 is TGTGCCAGTAGTATTGGCGGCAGGCACATCTCTGGGGCCAACGTCCTGACTTTC. The encoded protein is CASSIGGRHISGANVLTF. The full variable domain, in which reference TRBV19 and TRBJ2-6 provide the parts outside the CDR3, is DGGITQSPKYLFRKEGQNVTLSCEQNLNHDAMYWYRQDPGQGLRLIYYSQIVNDFQKGDIAEGYSVSREKKESFPLTVTSAQKNPTAFYLCASSIGGRHISGANVLTFGAGSRLTVL.

The V gene is TRBV20-1, the J gene TRBJ2-5, with 10 positions matching TRBD1. V was pared by 1 base and J by 4 bases, with 0 bases of the junction left unmatched. Germline loops: CDR1 DFQATT, CDR2 SNEGSKA (reference sequence). The CDR3 runs to 13 residues. This CDR3 is CSARGDRGETQYF. The CDR3, as DNA: TGCAGTGCTAGAGGGGACAGGGGAGAGACCCAGTACTTC.

The table lists this clonotype with a few counts. The rearrangement links TRBV12-5 to TRBJ2-7, with 8 bases matching TRBD2. The V gene's germline CDR1 is LGHNT and CDR2 FRNRAP. V lost 0 bases to trimming and J lost 4 bases; unmatched junction nucleotides: 11. The CDR3 covers 17 residues. The chain's CDR3 is CASGLVGSGRRGYEQYF. The CDR3 DNA follows: TGTGCTAGTGGTTTGGTGGGCAGCGGGAGACGGGGATACGAGCAGTACTTC.

This clonotype has at least ten counts. The rearrangement uses TRBV6-5 and TRBJ1-6; D remains ambiguous. Germline V gives CDR1 MNHEY, CDR2 SVGAGI. V shed 0 bases and J shed 12 bases, with 6 bases lying between them. The CDR3 totals 12 residues. The CDR3 loop reads CASSYSAGPLHF. CDR3 bases: TGTGCCAGCAGTTACTCAGCCGGACCCCTCCACTTT.

The genes are TRBV6-5 and TRBJ2-3; 8 bases agree with TRBD2. The CDR3 is 16 amino acids. Germline V gene sequence: CDR1 MNHEY, CDR2 SVGAGI. The V and J ends lost 3 bases and 3 bases, in that order; junction bases with no gene match: 8. CDR3 bases: TGTGCCAGCAGTTATTTAGCGGGGACGGGTACAGATACGCAGTATTTT. Translating gives CASSYLAGTGTDTQYF.

V and J are TRBV15 and TRBJ2-3, with 7 bases fitting TRBD2. This CDR3 region has 17 residues. With V trimmed by 2 bases and J by 2 bases, 10 bases remained unmatched. Germline values: CDR1 LNHNV, CDR2 YYDKDF (reference sequence). The CDR3 is CATSRRGLVALTDTQYF. The CDR3 DNA reads TGTGCCACCAGCAGACGTGGACTAGTGGCACTCACAGATACGCAGTATTTT.